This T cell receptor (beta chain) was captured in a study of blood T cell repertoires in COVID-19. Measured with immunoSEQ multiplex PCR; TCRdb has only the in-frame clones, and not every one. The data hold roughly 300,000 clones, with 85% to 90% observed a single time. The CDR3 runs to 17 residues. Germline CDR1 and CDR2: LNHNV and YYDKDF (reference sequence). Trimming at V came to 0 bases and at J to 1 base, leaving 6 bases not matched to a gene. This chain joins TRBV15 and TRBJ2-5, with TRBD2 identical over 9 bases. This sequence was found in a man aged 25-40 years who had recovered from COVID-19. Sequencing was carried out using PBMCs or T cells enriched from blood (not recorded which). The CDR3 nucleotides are TGTGCCACCAGCAGAGAAGTGGCTAGCGGGATCCAAGAGACCCAGTACTTC. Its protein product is CATSREVASGIQETQYF.